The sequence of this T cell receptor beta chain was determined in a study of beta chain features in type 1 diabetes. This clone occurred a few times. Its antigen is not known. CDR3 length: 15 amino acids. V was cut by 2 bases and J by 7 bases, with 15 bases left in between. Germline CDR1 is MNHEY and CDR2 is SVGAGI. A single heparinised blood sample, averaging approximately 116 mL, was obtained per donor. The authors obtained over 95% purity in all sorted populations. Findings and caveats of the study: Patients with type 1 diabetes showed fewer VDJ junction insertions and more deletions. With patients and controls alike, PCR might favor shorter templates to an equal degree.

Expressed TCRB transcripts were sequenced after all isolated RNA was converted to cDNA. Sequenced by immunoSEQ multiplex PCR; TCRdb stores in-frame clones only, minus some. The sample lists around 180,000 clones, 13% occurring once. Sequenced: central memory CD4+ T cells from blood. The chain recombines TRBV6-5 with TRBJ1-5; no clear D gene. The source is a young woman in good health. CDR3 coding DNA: TGTGCCAGCAGTTACGCGGGGAACTTCGACCAGCCCCAGCATTTT. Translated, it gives CASSYAGNFDQPQHF.